The T cell receptor beta chain under discussion was sequenced for a study of response to subunit inactivated influenza vaccine. A single record per CDR3 protein comes from TCRdb applying MiXCR to the RT-PCR reads. The sample includes approximately 530,000 distinct CDR3 sequences, 13% of them seen just once. A note on this clonotype: No antigen is known for it.

Study-wide results and caveats: With each seasonal influenza vaccination, the authors suggested, few new T cells are recruited.

The CDR3 sequence is 12 residues long. Germline CDR1 SQVTM, CDR2 ANQGSEA. The ends were cut back, 4 bases at V and 4 bases at J, with 11 bases in the middle. The sample here was PBMCs from blood, taken roughly 47 days after vaccination. The TCR sequence derives from a man in his fifties who received an inactivated influenza vaccine. The rearrangement links TRBV29-1 to TRBJ2-7, with D perhaps TRBD1 or TRBD2 (6 bases each). The DNA of the CDR3 is TGCAGCGTTGCGGGGGCTCGGTACGAGCAGTACTTC. Residues: CSVAGARYEQYF.